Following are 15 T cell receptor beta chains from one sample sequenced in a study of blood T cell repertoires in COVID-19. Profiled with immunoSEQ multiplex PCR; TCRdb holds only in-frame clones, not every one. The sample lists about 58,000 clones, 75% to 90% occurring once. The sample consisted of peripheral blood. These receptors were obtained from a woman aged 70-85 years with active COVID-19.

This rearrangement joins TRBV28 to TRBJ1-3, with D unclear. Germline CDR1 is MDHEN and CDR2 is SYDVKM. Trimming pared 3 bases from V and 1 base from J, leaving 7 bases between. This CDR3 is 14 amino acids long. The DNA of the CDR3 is TGTGCCAGCAGTTTCCTAGCTTCTGGAAACACCATATATTTT. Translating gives CASSFLASGNTIYF.

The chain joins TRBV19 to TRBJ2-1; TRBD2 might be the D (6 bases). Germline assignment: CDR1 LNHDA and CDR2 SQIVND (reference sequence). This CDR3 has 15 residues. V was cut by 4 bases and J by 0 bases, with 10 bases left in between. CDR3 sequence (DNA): TGTGCCAGTAGTAATAGCGGAGACTCCTACAATGAGCAGTTCTTC. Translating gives CASSNSGDSYNEQFF.

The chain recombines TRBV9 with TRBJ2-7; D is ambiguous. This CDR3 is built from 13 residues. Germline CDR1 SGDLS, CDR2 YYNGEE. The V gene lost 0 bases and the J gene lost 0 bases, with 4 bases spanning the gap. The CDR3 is CASSVGLSYEQYF. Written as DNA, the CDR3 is TGTGCCAGCAGCGTAGGACTCTCCTACGAGCAGTACTTC.

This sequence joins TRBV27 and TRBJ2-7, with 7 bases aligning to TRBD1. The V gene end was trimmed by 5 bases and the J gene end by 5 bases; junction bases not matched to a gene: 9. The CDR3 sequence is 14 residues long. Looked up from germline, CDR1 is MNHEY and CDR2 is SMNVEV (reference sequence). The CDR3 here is CASSVQTGPDEQYF. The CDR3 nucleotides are TGTGCCAGCAGTGTACAGACAGGGCCTGACGAGCAGTACTTC.

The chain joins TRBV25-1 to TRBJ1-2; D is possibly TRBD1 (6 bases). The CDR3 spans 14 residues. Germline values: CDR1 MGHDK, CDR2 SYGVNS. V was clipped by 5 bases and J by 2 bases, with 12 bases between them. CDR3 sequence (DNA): TGTGCCAGCAGTCATTCGGACAGAAACTATGGCTACACCTTC. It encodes CASSHSDRNYGYTF.

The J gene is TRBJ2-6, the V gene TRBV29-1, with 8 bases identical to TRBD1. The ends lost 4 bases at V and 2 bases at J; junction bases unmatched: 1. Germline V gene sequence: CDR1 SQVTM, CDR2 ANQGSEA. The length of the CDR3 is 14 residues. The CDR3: CSVVQGAGANVLTF. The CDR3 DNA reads TGCAGCGTTGTACAGGGGGCTGGGGCCAACGTCCTGACTTTC.

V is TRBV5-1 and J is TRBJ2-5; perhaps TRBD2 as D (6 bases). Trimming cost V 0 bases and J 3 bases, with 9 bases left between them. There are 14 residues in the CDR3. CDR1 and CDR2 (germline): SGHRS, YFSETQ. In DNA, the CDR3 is TGCGCCAGCAGCTTGGAGGTAGCGGAAGAGACCCAGTACTTC. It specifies CASSLEVAEETQYF.

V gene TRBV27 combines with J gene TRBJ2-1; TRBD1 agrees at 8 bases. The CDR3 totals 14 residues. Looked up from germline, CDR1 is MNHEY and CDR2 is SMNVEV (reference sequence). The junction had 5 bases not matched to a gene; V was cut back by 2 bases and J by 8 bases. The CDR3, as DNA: TGTGCCAGCAGTTTACAGGGGGCGATCGATGAGCAGTTCTTC. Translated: CASSLQGAIDEQFF.

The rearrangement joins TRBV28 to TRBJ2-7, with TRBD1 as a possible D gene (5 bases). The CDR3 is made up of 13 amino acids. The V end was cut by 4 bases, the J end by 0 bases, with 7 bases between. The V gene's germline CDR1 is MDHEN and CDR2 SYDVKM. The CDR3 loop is CASSSTVSYEQYF. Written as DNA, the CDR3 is TGTGCCAGCAGTTCGACAGTCTCCTACGAGCAGTACTTC.

The CDR3 DNA reads TGTGCCAGCAGCCAAGCCAGGGGGCGAACTGAAGCTTTCTTT. This gives the protein CASSQARGRTEAFF. The V call is TRBV4-2, the J call TRBJ1-1; 8 nucleotides align to TRBD1. In germline, CDR1 is LGHNA, CDR2 YNFKEQ. Unmatched junction bases numbered 3, after V lost 1 base and J lost 5 bases. The CDR3 is 14 amino acids.

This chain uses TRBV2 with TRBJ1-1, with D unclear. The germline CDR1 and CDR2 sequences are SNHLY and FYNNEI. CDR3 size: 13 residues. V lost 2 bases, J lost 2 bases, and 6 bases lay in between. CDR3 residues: CASSEMSNTEAFF. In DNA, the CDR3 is TGTGCCAGCAGTGAAATGTCAAACACTGAAGCTTTCTTT.

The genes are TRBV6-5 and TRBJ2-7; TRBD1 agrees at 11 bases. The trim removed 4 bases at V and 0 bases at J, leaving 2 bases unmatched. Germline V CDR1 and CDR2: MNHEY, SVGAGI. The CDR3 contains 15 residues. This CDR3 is CASSFGTGGSYEQYF. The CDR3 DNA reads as TGTGCCAGCAGTTTCGGGACAGGGGGCTCCTACGAGCAGTACTTC.

CDR3 sequence: CASSRTSGSGELFF. CDR3 DNA sequence: TGTGCCAGTAGTAGGACTAGCGGGAGTGGGGAGCTGTTTTTT. The chain links TRBV19 to TRBJ2-2; 13 positions match TRBD2. The CDR3 sequence is 14 residues long. Germline CDR1 reads LNHDA; CDR2 reads SQIVND (reference sequence). J gave up 8 bases and V 4 bases, and 1 base lay outside the gene matches.

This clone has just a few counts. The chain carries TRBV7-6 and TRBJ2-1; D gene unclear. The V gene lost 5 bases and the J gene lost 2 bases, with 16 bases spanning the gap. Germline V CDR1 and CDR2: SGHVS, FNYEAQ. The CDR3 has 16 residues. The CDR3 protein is CASSQFSLNTYNEQFF. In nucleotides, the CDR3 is TGTGCCAGCAGCCAATTTTCACTTAATACCTACAATGAGCAGTTCTTC.

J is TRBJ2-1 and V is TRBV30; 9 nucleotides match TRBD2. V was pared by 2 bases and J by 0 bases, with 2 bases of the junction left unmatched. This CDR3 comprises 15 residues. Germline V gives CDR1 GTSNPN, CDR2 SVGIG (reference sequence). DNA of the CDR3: TGTGCCTGGAGTCTAGCGGGACCCTCCTACAATGAGCAGTTCTTC. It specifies CAWSLAGPSYNEQFF. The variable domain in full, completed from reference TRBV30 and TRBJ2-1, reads SQTIHQWPATLVQPVGSPLSLECTVEGTSNPNLYWYRQAAGRGLQLLFYSVGIGQISSEVPQNLSASRPQDRQFILSSKKLLLSDSGFYLCAWSLAGPSYNEQFFGPGTRLTVL.